This T cell receptor beta chain was identified in a study of Ad26.COV2.S vaccination and SARS-CoV-2 variants. CDR1 and CDR2 from the germline V gene are MNHEY and SMNVEV (reference sequence). The length of the CDR3 is 12 residues. V lost 3 bases and J 4 bases, leaving 6 bases between the germline ends. The protocol was immunoSEQ multiplex PCR, while the TCRdb copy is restricted to in-frame clones and leaves out a portion. The sample lists hundreds of thousands of clones; 70% to 90% were seen once. This clone came up once. Indicated treatment: roughly 18 received Ad26.COV2.S at low or high dose, single or two shots; a few received placebo; per-sample allocation not given. Repertoires come from day 63 after the first vaccine or placebo injection.

This material consisted of peripheral blood, taken in a trial of Ad26.COV2.S vaccine versus placebo. This receptor was obtained from a person between 18 and 65 years old who received the Ad26.COV2.S COVID-19 vaccine or a placebo. This chain links TRBV27 with TRBJ2-5; D not certain. Here the CDR3 DNA reads TGTGCCAGCAGTTTGGACGGAGAGACCCAGTACTTC. Protein product: CASSLDGETQYF.